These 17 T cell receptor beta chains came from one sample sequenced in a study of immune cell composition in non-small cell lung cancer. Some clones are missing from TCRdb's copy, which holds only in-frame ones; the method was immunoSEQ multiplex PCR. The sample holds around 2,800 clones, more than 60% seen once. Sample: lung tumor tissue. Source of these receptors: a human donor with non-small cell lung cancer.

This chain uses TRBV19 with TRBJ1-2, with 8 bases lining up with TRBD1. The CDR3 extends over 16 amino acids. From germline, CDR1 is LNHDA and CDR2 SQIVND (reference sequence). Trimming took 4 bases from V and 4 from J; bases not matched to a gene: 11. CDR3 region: CASSKGQVSTGYGYTF. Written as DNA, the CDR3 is TGTGCCAGTAGTAAGGGACAGGTATCTACCGGCTATGGCTACACCTTC. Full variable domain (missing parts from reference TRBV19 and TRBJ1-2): DGGITQSPKYLFRKEGQNVTLSCEQNLNHDAMYWYRQDPGQGLRLIYYSQIVNDFQKGDIAEGYSVSREKKESFPLTVTSAQKNPTAFYLCASSKGQVSTGYGYTFGSGTRLTVV.

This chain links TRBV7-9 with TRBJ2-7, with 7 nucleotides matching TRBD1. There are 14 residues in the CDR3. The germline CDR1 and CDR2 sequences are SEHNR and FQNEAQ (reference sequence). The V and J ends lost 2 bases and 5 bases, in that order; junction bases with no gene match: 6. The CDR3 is CASSLQQGFDEQYF. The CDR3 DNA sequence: TGTGCCAGCAGCTTACAACAGGGGTTCGACGAGCAGTACTTC.

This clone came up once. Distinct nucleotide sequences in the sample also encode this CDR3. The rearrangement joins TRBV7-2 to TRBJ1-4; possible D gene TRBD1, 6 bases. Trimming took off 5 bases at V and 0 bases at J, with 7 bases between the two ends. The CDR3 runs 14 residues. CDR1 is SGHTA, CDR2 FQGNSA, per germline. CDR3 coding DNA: TGTGCCAGCAGCCCAGGGGCAACTAATGAAAAACTGTTTTTT. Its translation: CASSPGATNEKLFF.

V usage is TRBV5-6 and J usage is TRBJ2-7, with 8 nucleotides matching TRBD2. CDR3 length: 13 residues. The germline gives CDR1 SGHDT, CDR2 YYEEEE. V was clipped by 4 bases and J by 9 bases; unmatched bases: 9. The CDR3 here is CASSRTSRAGQYF. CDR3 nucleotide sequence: TGTGCCAGCAGCCGGACTAGCCGAGCCGGGCAGTACTTC.

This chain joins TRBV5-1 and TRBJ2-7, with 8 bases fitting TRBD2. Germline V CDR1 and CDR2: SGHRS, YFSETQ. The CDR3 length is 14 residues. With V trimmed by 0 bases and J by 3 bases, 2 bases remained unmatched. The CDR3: CASSLGGRHYEQYF. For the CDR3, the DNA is TGCGCCAGCAGCTTGGGCGGGAGGCACTACGAGCAGTACTTC.

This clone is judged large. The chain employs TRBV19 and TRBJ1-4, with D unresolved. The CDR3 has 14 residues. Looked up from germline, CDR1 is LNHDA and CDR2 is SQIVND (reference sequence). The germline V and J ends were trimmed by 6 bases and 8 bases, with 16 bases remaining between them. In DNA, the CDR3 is TGTGCCAGTAGGCCTATAGAACGGGAAGAAAAACTGTTTTTT. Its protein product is CASRPIEREEKLFF.

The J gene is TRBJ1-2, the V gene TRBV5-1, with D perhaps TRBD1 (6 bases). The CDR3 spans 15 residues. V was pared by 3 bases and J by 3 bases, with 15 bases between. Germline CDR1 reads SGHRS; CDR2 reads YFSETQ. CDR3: CASSSLVPGDYGYTF. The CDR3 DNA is TGCGCCAGCAGCTCCCTGGTCCCAGGGGACTATGGCTACACCTTC.

CDR3 protein: CSAGDSSYEQYF. The CDR3 DNA sequence: TGCAGCGCAGGGGACAGCTCCTACGAGCAGTACTTC. This rearrangement joins TRBV29-1 to TRBJ2-7; TRBD1 matches at 7 bases. The CDR3 length is 12 residues. Looked up from germline, CDR1 is SQVTM and CDR2 is ANQGSEA. J was trimmed by 0 bases and V by 7 bases; bases with no gene match: 3.

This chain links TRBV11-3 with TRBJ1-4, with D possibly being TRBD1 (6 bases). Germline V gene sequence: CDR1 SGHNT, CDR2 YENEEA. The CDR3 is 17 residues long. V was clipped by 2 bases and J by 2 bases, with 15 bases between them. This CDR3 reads CASSLPPQGATNEKLFF. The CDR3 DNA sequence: TGTGCCAGCAGCTTACCCCCACAGGGTGCGACTAATGAAAAACTGTTTTTT.

The CDR3, as DNA: TGTGCCAGCAGGGCCGGGACAGGGGGTTCCAGTGAGCAGTTCTTC. Encoded protein: CASRAGTGGSSEQFF. This chain connects TRBV27 to TRBJ2-1; 11 positions match TRBD1. Trimming removed 6 bases from V and 9 bases from J; junction bases left unmatched: 10. CDR3 length: 15 amino acids. Germline assignment: CDR1 MNHEY and CDR2 SMNVEV (reference sequence).

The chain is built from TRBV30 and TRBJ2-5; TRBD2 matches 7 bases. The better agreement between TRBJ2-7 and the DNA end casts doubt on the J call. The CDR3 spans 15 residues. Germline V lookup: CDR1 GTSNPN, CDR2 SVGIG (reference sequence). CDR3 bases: TGTGCCGTAGGGGCCGGGGGGTTTAGATCCTACGAGCAGTACTTC. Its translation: CAVGAGGFRSYEQYF.

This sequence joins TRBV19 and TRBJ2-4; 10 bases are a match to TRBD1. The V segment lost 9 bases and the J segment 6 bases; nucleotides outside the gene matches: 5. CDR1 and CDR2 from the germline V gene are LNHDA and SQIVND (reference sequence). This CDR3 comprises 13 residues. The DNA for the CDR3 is TGTGCCAGCACCGGGACAGGGGTAAACATTCAGTACTTC. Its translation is CASTGTGVNIQYF.

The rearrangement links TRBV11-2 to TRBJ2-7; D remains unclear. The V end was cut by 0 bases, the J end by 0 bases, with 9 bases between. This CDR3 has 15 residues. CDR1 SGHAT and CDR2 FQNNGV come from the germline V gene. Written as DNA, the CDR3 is TGTGCCAGCAGCTTAGACTTCTCCTTCTCCTACGAGCAGTACTTC. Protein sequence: CASSLDFSFSYEQYF.

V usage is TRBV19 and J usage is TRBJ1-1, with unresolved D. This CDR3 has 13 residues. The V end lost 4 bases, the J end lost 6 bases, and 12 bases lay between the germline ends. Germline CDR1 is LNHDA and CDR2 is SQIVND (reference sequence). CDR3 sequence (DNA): TGTGCCAGTAGTACCCACAAGGCGGCTGAAGCTTTCTTT. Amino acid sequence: CASSTHKAAEAFF.

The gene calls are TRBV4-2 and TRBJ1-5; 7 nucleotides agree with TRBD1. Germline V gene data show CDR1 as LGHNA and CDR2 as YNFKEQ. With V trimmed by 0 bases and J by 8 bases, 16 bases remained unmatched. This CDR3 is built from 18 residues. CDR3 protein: CASSQDIPSGGGFEPQHF. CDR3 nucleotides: TGTGCCAGCAGCCAAGACATCCCGTCCGGAGGGGGCTTTGAGCCCCAGCATTTT.

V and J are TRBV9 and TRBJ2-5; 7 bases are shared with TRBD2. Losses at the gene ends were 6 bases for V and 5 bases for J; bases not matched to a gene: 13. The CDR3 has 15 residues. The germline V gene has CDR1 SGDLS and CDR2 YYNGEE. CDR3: CASNFGGGLEETQYF. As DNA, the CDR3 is TGTGCCAGCAATTTTGGGGGAGGGCTTGAGGAGACCCAGTACTTC.

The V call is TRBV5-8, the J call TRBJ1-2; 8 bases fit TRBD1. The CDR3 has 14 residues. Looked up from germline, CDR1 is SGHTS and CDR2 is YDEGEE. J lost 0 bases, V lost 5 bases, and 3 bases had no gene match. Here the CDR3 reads CASRHRGANYGYTF. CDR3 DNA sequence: TGTGCCAGCAGACACAGGGGGGCTAACTATGGCTACACCTTC. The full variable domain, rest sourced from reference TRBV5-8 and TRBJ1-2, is EAGVTQSPTHLIKTRGQQATLRCSPISGHTSVYWYQQALGLGLQFLLWYDEGEERNRGNFPPRFSGRQFPNYSSELNVNALELEDSALYLCASRHRGANYGYTFGSGTRLTVV.